This TCR beta chain was profiled in a study of cytomegalovirus exposure and HLA in healthy donors. Study results and limitations: A list of more than 150 TCR beta chains associated with cytomegalovirus was given. For most subjects, TCR beta sequences were reported to predict HLA-A and HLA-B alleles with accuracy. There was a cluster of highly shared sequence variants that was likely a sequencing artifact. CMV serostatus was the only recorded immune exposure for donors.

Remarks on this clone: Its antigen is unidentified.

The CDR3 spans 14 residues. V was pared by 2 bases and J by 0 bases, with 7 bases between. Germline V gene lookup returns CDR1 MNHNY and CDR2 SVGAGI (reference sequence). PCR employed 60 Vbeta and 13 Jbeta primers. Clones were sequenced by immunoSEQ multiplex PCR, and TCRdb holds only the in-frame ones, with some missing. The data show fewer than 150,000 clones, 60% to 85% seen once. Specimen: PBMCs. The source is a man between 18 and 35 years old in good health and CMV-seronegative. The chain combines TRBV6-6 with TRBJ1-1; no clear D gene. DNA of the CDR3: TGTGCCAGCAGTTACGGGAGGTTGAACACTGAAGCTTTCTTT. It translates to CASSYGRLNTEAFF.